The 22 T cell receptor beta chains listed next were all sequenced from one sample in a study of blood T cell repertoires in COVID-19 (TCRdb year 2020). The method behind the library was the immunoSEQ multiplex PCR assay. This immuneACCESS table, as held by TCRdb, lists in-frame sequences with V and J called but not all clones. Of the missing ones, under half trace to an unresolved V gene in checked studies; the others have no known cause. The sample data list about 250,000 clones, and around 90% of these were observed just once. The ten largest clones represent more than 1.2% of the sample. The sequencing sample was made of peripheral blood. These TCRs come from an elderly man with acute or convalescent COVID-19.

The chain joins TRBV5-5 to TRBJ2-2; the D gene is possibly TRBD2 (6 bases). V lost 4 bases and J 4 bases, leaving 11 bases between the germline ends. Germline values: CDR1 SGHKS, CDR2 YYEKEE (reference sequence). This CDR3 is 14 amino acids long. CDR3 sequence reads: CASSRDLRTGELFF. The CDR3 DNA is TGTGCCAGCAGCAGGGACTTGCGCACCGGGGAGCTGTTTTTT. Based on the CDR3 plus reference TRBV5-5 and TRBJ2-2, the full variable domain is DAGVTQSPTHLIKTRGQQVTLRCSPISGHKSVSWYQQVLGQGPQFIFQYYEKEERGRGNFPDRFSARQFPNYSSELNVNALLLGDSALYLCASSRDLRTGELFFGEGSRLTVL.

The chain links TRBV11-1 to TRBJ2-1; D ambiguous. Germline CDR1 is SGHAT and CDR2 is FQDESV (reference sequence). CDR3 length: 15 amino acids. Trimming cost V 2 bases and J 2 bases, with 10 bases left between them. The CDR3 nucleotides are TGTGCCAGCAGCTTAAGAGGAGAGACCTACAATGAGCAGTTCTTC. Translation: CASSLRGETYNEQFF.

The rearrangement links TRBV29-1 to TRBJ2-1; D is uncertain. The germline gives CDR1 SQVTM, CDR2 ANQGSEA. The CDR3 totals 12 residues. The V gene lost 5 bases and the J gene lost 5 bases, with 10 bases spanning the gap. CDR3 bases: TGCAGCGTTCTAATAGCCAACAATGAGCAGTTCTTC. Its translation is CSVLIANNEQFF.

This clone was detected only once. V usage is TRBV28 and J usage is TRBJ1-5; D may be TRBD1 (5 bases). Germline CDR1 and CDR2: MDHEN and SYDVKM. Deletions cut 3 bases from V and 4 bases from J, with 10 bases between. The CDR3 has 14 amino acids. Written as DNA, the CDR3 is TGTGCCAGCAGTTTGACAGTAAATAATCAGCCCCAGCATTTT. Translating it yields CASSLTVNNQPQHF.

This rearrangement joins TRBV7-3 to TRBJ2-1, with a weak D call TRBD2 (5 bases). With 4 bases removed from V and 9 bases from J, the gap between germline ends came to 13 bases. Germline CDR1 reads SGHTA; CDR2 reads FQGTGA. CDR3 size: 13 residues. The CDR3 loop is CASSSASLGEQFF. DNA of the CDR3: TGTGCCAGCAGCTCGGCTAGCCTCGGTGAGCAGTTCTTC.

The chain is built from TRBV4-3 and TRBJ2-1, with D possibly being TRBD2 (6 bases). The germline V gene encodes CDR1 LGHNA and CDR2 YSLEER. Trimming left V 4 bases short and J 9 bases short, with 25 bases between. The CDR3 loop spans 17 amino acids. The DNA for the CDR3 is TGCGCCAGCAGCCTAACAACCGGGGGACTCCCTGTCCGTGAGCAGTTCTTC. Protein product: CASSLTTGGLPVREQFF.

In DNA, the CDR3 is TGTGCCAGCAGCGGGCGGGGGTCTGGAAACACCATATATTTT. It translates to CASSGRGSGNTIYF. The genes are TRBV9 and TRBJ1-3; D is perhaps TRBD1 (5 bases). Germline V gene sequence: CDR1 SGDLS, CDR2 YYNGEE. Trimming stripped 3 bases from V and 1 base from J, with 8 bases between. CDR3 length: 14 residues. The complete variable domain, with remaining parts taken from reference TRBV9 and TRBJ1-3, reads DSGVTQTPKHLITATGQRVTLRCSPRSGDLSVYWYQQSLDQGLQFLIQYYNGEERAKGNILERFSAQQFPDLHSELNLSSLELGDSALYFCASSGRGSGNTIYFGEGSWLTVV.

This chain joins TRBV28 and TRBJ2-7; D is possibly TRBD2 (5 bases). The germline CDR1 and CDR2 sequences are MDHEN and SYDVKM. The CDR3 covers 13 residues. Between the trimmed V and J ends, which lost 5 bases and 3 bases, there was a span of 11 bases. The CDR3 spells CASSATNFYEQYF. The CDR3 nucleotides read TGTGCCAGCAGTGCGACTAATTTCTACGAGCAGTACTTC.

This chain joins TRBV21-1 and TRBJ2-7; TRBD1 was called by the table and not checked on the DNA. TRBV21-1 is labeled a pseudogene. This CDR3 has 15 amino acids. The CDR3 DNA sequence: TGTGCCAGCAGCAAAGGAGGACAGGGGGCCTACGAGCAGTACTTC. Protein: CASSKGGQGAYEQYF.

The chain employs TRBV10-3 and TRBJ2-5; 10 bases match TRBD1. Germline CDR1 ENHRY, CDR2 SYGVKD. Trimming cost V 10 bases and J 2 bases; bases outside gene matches: 7. The CDR3 is 14 amino acids. The CDR3 bases are TGTGCCAGCAAGGGACAGGGGATTCAAGAGACCCAGTACTTC. Translated: CASKGQGIQETQYF.

The chain joins TRBV6-6 to TRBJ2-5; D perhaps matches TRBD2 (6 bases). V was clipped by 5 bases and J by 2 bases, with 12 bases between them. The CDR3 runs 14 residues. Germline-derived CDR1 and CDR2 are MNHNY and SVGAGI (reference sequence). In nucleotides, the CDR3 is TGTGCCAGCAGTCAATCGACTAGACAAGAGACCCAGTACTTC. It translates to CASSQSTRQETQYF.

This sequence joins TRBV28 and TRBJ2-3, with TRBD1 matching 11 bases. Trimming at V came to 10 bases and at J to 3 bases, leaving 3 bases not matched to a gene. This CDR3 is built from 13 residues. Germline CDR1 MDHEN, CDR2 SYDVKM. This chain's CDR3 is CATGQGATDTQYF. The CDR3, as DNA: TGTGCCACCGGACAGGGGGCTACAGATACGCAGTATTTT.

As for this clone: At one of its ends the junction is not consistent with the germline gene, which may arise from a read error. V gene TRBV4-1 combines with J gene TRBJ2-3, with 10 bases fitting TRBD2. Looked up from germline, CDR1 is MGHRA and CDR2 is YSYEKL. This CDR3 comprises 17 residues. CDR3 in amino acids: CASTQSGVSGRSDTQYF. The CDR3 bases are TGCGCCAGCACCCAATCTGGGGTTAGCGGGAGGTCAGATACGCAGTATTTT.

The chain combines TRBV18 with TRBJ1-1; 10 bases align to TRBD1. With 0 bases clipped from V and 5 bases from J, the junction kept 12 bases outside the gene matches. The CDR3 length is 18 residues. The germline gives CDR1 KGHSH, CDR2 LQKENI. CDR3 DNA: TGTGCCAGCTCACCACCGACAGGGGGCGGCTATCGAGGAACTGAAGCTTTCTTT. Protein: CASSPPTGGGYRGTEAFF.

This clone has just one count. The chain couples TRBV11-2 to TRBJ2-3; 8 positions agree with TRBD1. This CDR3 comprises 13 residues. CDR1 and CDR2 (germline): SGHAT, FQNNGV. V lost 5 bases and J lost 7; bases outside the gene matches: 5. CDR3 nucleotides: TGTGCCAGCAGCCTGGACAGGGCATATACGCAGTATTTT. Protein: CASSLDRAYTQYF. Full variable domain (rest looked up from reference TRBV11-2 and TRBJ2-3): EAGVAQSPRYKIIEKRQSVAFWCNPISGHATLYWYQQILGQGPKLLIQFQNNGVVDDSQLPKDRFSAERLKGVDSTLKIQPAKLEDSAVYLCASSLDRAYTQYFGPGTRLTVL.

The chain employs TRBV4-1 and TRBJ2-2; D gene uncertain. Germline V gene lookup returns CDR1 MGHRA and CDR2 YSYEKL. This CDR3 comprises 16 residues. The germline V and J ends were trimmed by 1 base and 0 bases, with 9 bases remaining between them. Here the CDR3 DNA reads TGCGCCAGCAGCCAAGTCATACGAGCGAACACCGGGGAGCTGTTTTTT. As protein: CASSQVIRANTGELFF.

This chain uses TRBV7-9 with TRBJ2-7; 10 bases map to TRBD1. V was clipped by 5 bases and J by 5 bases; unmatched bases: 6. Germline V gene lookup returns CDR1 SEHNR and CDR2 FQNEAQ (reference sequence). This CDR3 has 14 amino acids. CDR3 in amino acids: CASSPDRGSNEQYF. In nucleotides, the CDR3 is TGTGCCAGCAGCCCGGACAGGGGGTCCAACGAGCAGTACTTC.

This clone showed up just once. The chain uses TRBV4-1 and TRBJ1-5; D might be TRBD1 (6 bases). In germline, CDR1 is MGHRA, CDR2 YSYEKL. Trimming shortened V by 5 bases and J by 0 bases, and 11 bases separated the two germline ends. CDR3 length equals 15 residues. CDR3 in amino acids: CASSRTENSNQPQHF. The CDR3 nucleotides are TGCGCCAGCAGCAGGACAGAGAATAGCAATCAGCCCCAGCATTTT.

The J gene is TRBJ1-2, the V gene TRBV19; TRBD1 matches 9 bases. The germline gives CDR1 LNHDA, CDR2 SQIVND (reference sequence). Unmatched junction bases numbered 15, after V lost 6 bases and J lost 4 bases. The CDR3 contains 17 residues. The CDR3 DNA reads TGTGCCAGTAGGGCCGAAGGGACAGGGAACTTCCCCTATGGCTACACCTTC. It encodes CASRAEGTGNFPYGYTF.

This rearrangement joins TRBV5-6 to TRBJ2-2, with 9 bases matching TRBD1. Looked up from germline, CDR1 is SGHDT and CDR2 is YYEEEE. V dropped 2 bases and J dropped 6; count of bases not matched to a gene: 5. CDR3 size: 15 residues. CDR3 DNA: TGTGCCAGCAGCTTTCGACAGGGGGTGGCCGGGGAGCTGTTTTTT. Protein product: CASSFRQGVAGELFF.

V gene TRBV3-1 (or the pseudogene TRBV3-2) combines with J gene TRBJ1-3, with D possibly TRBD1 on 6 matching bases. Trimming removed 1 base at V and 2 bases at J, with 9 bases between. Germline V gene data show CDR1 as LGHDT and CDR2 as YNNKEL (reference sequence). CDR3 length: 15 amino acids. The CDR3: CASSQGYRAGNTIYF. As DNA, the CDR3 is TGTGCCAGCAGCCAAGGGTACAGGGCTGGAAACACCATATATTTT.

The V gene is TRBV9, the J gene TRBJ2-7, with 7 bases matching TRBD2. The CDR3 runs 15 residues. Germline assignment: CDR1 SGDLS and CDR2 YYNGEE. V shed 4 bases and J 7 bases; nucleotides not matched to a gene: 14. The CDR3 region has the DNA TGTGCCAGCAGCTCCTCTAGCGGACCTACGAAGGAGCAGTACTTC. Translated: CASSSSSGPTKEQYF.